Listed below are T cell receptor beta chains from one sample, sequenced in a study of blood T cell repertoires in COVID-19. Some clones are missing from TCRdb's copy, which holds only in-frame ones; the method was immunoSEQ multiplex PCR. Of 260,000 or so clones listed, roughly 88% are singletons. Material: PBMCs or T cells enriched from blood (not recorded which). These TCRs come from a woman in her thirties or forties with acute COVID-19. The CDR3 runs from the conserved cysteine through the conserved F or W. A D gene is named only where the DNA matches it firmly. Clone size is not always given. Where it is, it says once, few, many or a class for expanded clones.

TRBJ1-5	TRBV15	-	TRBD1	TGTGCCACCAGCACAGGACAGGGAGGCAATCAGCCCCAGCATTTT	CATSTGQGGNQPQHF
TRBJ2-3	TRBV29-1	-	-	TGCAGCGTCCAACACCAAGATACGCAGTATTTT	CSVQHQDTQYF
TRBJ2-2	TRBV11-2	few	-	TGTGCCAGCAGCTTAGATGAGGGAAGGGAGCTGTTTTTT	CASSLDEGRELFF
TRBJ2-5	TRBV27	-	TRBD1	TGTGCCTCCCCGGACAGGGTCGGGGAGACCCAGTACTTC	CASPDRVGETQYF
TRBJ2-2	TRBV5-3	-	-	TGTGCCAGAAGCGCGGACAGTCACGGGGAGCTGTTTTTT	CARSADSHGELFF
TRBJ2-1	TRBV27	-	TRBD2	TGTGCCAGCGAGTCGGCTAGCGGGAAAGGGCAGTTCTTC	CASESASGKGQFF
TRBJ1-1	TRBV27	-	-	TGTGCCAGCAGCACAGGGTTGGGCACTGAAGCTTTCTTT	CASSTGLGTEAFF
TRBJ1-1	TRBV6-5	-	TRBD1	TGTGCCAGCAGCCCCTACGGACAGGGGGATACTGAAGCTTTCTTT	CASSPYGQGDTEAFF
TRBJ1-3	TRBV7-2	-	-	TGTGCCAGCAGCTTTCTAACAGGGTCGTACGGAAACACCATATATTTT	CASSFLTGSYGNTIYF
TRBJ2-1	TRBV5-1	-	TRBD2	TGCGCCAGCAGCTTTTCCGGGACTAGCGGGAGGGCCAAGTTCTTC	CASSFSGTSGRAKFF
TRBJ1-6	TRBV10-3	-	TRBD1	TGTGCCATCAGTGTGGGGACAGTAAATTCACCCCTCCACTTT	CAISVGTVNSPLHF
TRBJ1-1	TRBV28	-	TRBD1	TGTGCCAGCAGTTCCTGGGACAGGGCACCGAACACTGAAGCTTTCTTT	CASSSWDRAPNTEAFF
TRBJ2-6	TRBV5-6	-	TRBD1	TGTGCCAGCACCCGGACAGGTATCACCTCTGGGGCCAACGTCCTGACTTTC	CASTRTGITSGANVLTF
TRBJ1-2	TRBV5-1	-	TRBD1	TGCGCCAGCAGCCTAGGACAGGCTCCCTATGGCTACACCTTC	CASSLGQAPYGYTF
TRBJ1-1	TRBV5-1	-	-	TGCGCCAGCAGCCAGAGGGTCCAGAACACTGAAGCTTTCTTT	CASSQRVQNTEAFF
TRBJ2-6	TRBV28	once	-	TGTGCCAGCAGTTTAACTCAGGTCTCTGGGGCCAACGTCCTGACTTTC	CASSLTQVSGANVLTF
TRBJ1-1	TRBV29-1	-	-	TGCAGCGTTGACGGACAGCTAACTTTCATGAACACTGAAGCTTTCTTT	CSVDGQLTFMNTEAFF
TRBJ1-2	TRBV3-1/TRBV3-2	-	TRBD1	TGTGCCAGCAGCCTCGGGACAGGGAACTATGGCTACACCTTC	CASSLGTGNYGYTF
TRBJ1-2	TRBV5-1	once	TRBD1	TGCGCCAGCAGCTTGAATTACCGGGACAGGGTATCTGTCCGGTATGGCTACACCTTC	CASSLNYRDRVSVRYGYTF
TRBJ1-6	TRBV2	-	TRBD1	TGTGCCAGCAGAGGGACAGTTAATTCACCCCTCCACTTT	CASRGTVNSPLHF
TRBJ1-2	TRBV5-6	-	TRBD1	TGTGCCAGCAGCTTGACAGGGGGAGCTTCTAACTATGGCTACACCTTC	CASSLTGGASNYGYTF
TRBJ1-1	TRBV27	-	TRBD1	TGTGCCAGCAGTTCGGGACAGGGGAAAATAGAAGCTTTCTTT	CASSSGQGKIEAFF
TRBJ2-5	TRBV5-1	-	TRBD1	TGCGCCAGCAGCATGGGACAGGCCGGAGAGACCCAGTACTTC	CASSMGQAGETQYF
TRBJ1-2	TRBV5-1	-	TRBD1	TGCGCCAGCAGCTTGGGGACAGGGGCGGTTGACTATGGCTACACCTTC	CASSLGTGAVDYGYTF
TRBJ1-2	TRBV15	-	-	TGTGCCACCAGCAGAAACCAGGGGTCTAACTATGGCTACACCTTC	CATSRNQGSNYGYTF
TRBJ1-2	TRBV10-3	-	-	TGTGCCATCAGTGTAACAGATTCTAACTATGGCTACACCTTC	CAISVTDSNYGYTF
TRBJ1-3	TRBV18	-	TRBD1	TGTGCCAGCTCACCGCAACGGACAGGGGGTGGAAACACCATATATTTT	CASSPQRTGGGNTIYF
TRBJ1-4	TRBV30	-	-	TGTGCCTGGAGTTTTCTCAGCGGAAAACTGTTTTTT	CAWSFLSGKLFF
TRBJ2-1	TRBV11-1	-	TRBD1	TGTGCCAGCAGCCGACAGGGGACGGAGCAGTTCTTC	CASSRQGTEQFF
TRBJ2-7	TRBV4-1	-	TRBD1	TGCGCCAGCAGCCTCCGGGACAGCTCCTACGAGCAGTACTTC	CASSLRDSSYEQYF
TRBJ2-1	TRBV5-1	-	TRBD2	TGCGCCAGCAGCTTGTCGGCTAGCGGCTACAATGAGCAGTTCTTC	CASSLSASGYNEQFF
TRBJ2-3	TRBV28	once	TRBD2	TGTGCCAGCAGTTCCGGCGCCTCGGGACTACCAGTACACCACGCAGATACGCAGTATTTT	CASSSGASGLPVHHADTQYF
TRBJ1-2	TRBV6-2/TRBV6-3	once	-	TGTGCCAGCAGCCCAACAGGGAATGGCTACACCTTC	CASSPTGNGYTF
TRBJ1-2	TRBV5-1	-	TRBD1	TGCGCCAGCAGCTTCCAGGGGGCGGGAGGCTACACCTTC	CASSFQGAGGYTF
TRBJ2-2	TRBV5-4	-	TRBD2	TGTGCCAGCAGCTTGGGGACTAGCGGGAGGTTTAAAACCGGGGAGCTGTTTTTT	CASSLGTSGRFKTGELFF
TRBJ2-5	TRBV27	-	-	TGTGCCAGCAGTTTCGGGGGAGTGGCTAAAGAGACCCAGTACTTC	CASSFGGVAKETQYF
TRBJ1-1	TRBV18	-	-	TGTGCCAGCTCAGGACAGAGTATGAACACTGAAGCTTTCTTT	CASSGQSMNTEAFF
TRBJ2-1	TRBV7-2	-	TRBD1	TGTGCCAGCAGCTTAGCGCGTCAGGGGGCTATGAGTTGGCAGTTCTTC	CASSLARQGAMSWQFF